This T cell receptor (beta chain) was identified during a study of monozygotic twins with inflammatory bowel disease. The CDR3 has 12 residues. TCRdb reprocessed the 5' RACE reads and stores each CDR3 protein as one record, lacking DNA. The repertoire shows 330,000 or so distinct CDR3 sequences; the top ten hold under 2.5%. This rearrangement joins TRBV12-3 or TRBV12-4 to TRBJ1-1. Specimen: blood. The sequence was obtained from a human donor with ulcerative colitis or Crohn's disease, or a healthy co-twin of an affected twin (not recorded which). The CDR3 reads CASRWADTEAFF.